This entry lists 8 T cell receptor beta chains sequenced from one sample in a study of spatial heterogeneity in lung cancer. Study-wide points: The number of expanded tumor alpha and beta chains correlated with mutation number.

Time point reported: sample taken at primary tumor resection. No antigen is known for these receptors. TCRdb reprocessed the 5' RACE reads with MiXCR, giving one entry per CDR3 protein. The table lists under 7,000 distinct CDR3 sequences, under 20% of them singletons. The source was lung tumor tissue, collected at surgery. The receptors shown here come from a male donor with early-stage non-small cell lung cancer.

This clonotype is classed as medium-sized (0.01 to 0.1%). The chain uses TRBV9 and TRBJ2-5; TRBD2 aligns across 10 bases. CDR3 length: 14 amino acids. CDR1 SGDLS and CDR2 YYNGEE come from the germline V gene. With 3 bases clipped from V and 5 bases from J, the junction kept 4 bases outside the gene matches. The CDR3 protein is CASSAPSGGETQYF. CDR3 bases: TGTGCCAGCAGCGCACCTAGCGGGGGCGAGACCCAGTACTTC. Using reference TRBV9 and TRBJ2-5 for the parts outside the CDR3, the full variable domain is DSGVTQTPKHLITATGQRVTLRCSPRSGDLSVYWYQQSLDQGLQFLIQYYNGEERAKGNILERFSAQQFPDLHSELNLSSLELGDSALYFCASSAPSGGETQYFGPGTRLLVL.

By sample share, this clonotype is medium-sized. This rearrangement joins TRBV6-2 or TRBV6-3 to TRBJ1-1; D is undetermined. V was cut by 6 bases and J by 5 bases, with 16 bases left in between. Looked up from germline, CDR1 is MNHEY and CDR2 is SVGEGT. This CDR3 contains 14 residues. DNA for the CDR3: TGTGCCAGCAGAACTCCGGGGTCACAAACTGAAGCTTTCTTT. Its translation: CASRTPGSQTEAFF.

This clonotype is labeled as medium-sized. The chain combines TRBV5-4 with TRBJ2-7; D remains ambiguous. In germline, CDR1 is SGHNT, CDR2 YYREEE (reference sequence). V was pared by 4 bases and J by 3 bases, with 5 bases between. The CDR3 has 11 residues. CDR3 nucleotide sequence: TGTGCCAGCAGCGCGGACTACGAGCAGTACTTC. As protein: CASSADYEQYF.

This clonotype has a handful of counts. This chain connects TRBV29-1 to TRBJ1-3; D remains unclear. Trimming pared 2 bases from V and 4 bases from J, leaving 9 bases between. From germline, CDR1 is SQVTM and CDR2 ANQGSEA. This CDR3 has 13 amino acids. CDR3 DNA: TGCAGCGTTGAATTAGGCAGCGGAAACACCATATATTTT. Translation: CSVELGSGNTIYF.

V gene TRBV24-1 combines with J gene TRBJ2-3; D ambiguous. CDR3 length: 15 amino acids. Trimming removed 4 bases from V and 0 bases from J, with 10 bases in between. Germline V gene sequence: CDR1 KGHDR, CDR2 SFDVKD. CDR3 bases: TGTGCCACCAGTGACAATTGGGAAAGCACAGATACGCAGTATTTT. Protein product: CATSDNWESTDTQYF.

Comments on this clonotype: With a much larger clone just one base away, this may be a read error. The chain uses TRBV5-1 and TRBJ2-3, with 10 bases fitting TRBD2. CDR1 is SGHRS, CDR2 YFSETQ, per germline. The CDR3 is made up of 15 amino acids. The CDR3 coding sequence is TGCGTCAGCAGCCGTGGACTAGCGGGCACAGATACGCAGTATTTT. Amino acid sequence: CVSSRGLAGTDTQYF.

In regard to this clonotype: A read error is possible here, since a much larger clone lies one base away. The genes are TRBV2 and TRBJ2-7, with unresolved D. CDR1 and CDR2 from the germline V gene are SNHLY and FYNNEI. The CDR3 has 11 amino acids. CDR3 sequence (DNA): TGTGCCAGAAGTGGGTACGACGAGCAGTACTTC. It encodes CARSGYDEQYF.

This clonotype is labeled as medium-sized. This chain uses TRBV11-2 with TRBJ2-5; D gene unclear. Trimming took off 2 bases at V and 5 bases at J, with 12 bases between the two ends. The CDR3 consists of 14 residues. Germline V gene lookup returns CDR1 SGHAT and CDR2 FQNNGV. The CDR3 here is CASSLNSGSETQYF. CDR3 in DNA: TGTGCCAGCAGCTTAAACTCGGGCAGTGAGACCCAGTACTTC.